These 10 T cell receptor beta chains originate from one sample sequenced in a study of T cells in Graves' hyperthyroidism and ophthalmopathy. The investigators amplified TCR beta CDR3 regions from RNA transcripts. In the first-round RT-PCR of the TCR CDR3, the HTBI primer set was used. A single record per CDR3 protein comes from TCRdb applying MiXCR to the multiplex PCR reads. The profile shows fewer than 450,000 distinct CDR3 sequences, roughly a sixth of them singletons. Input material: blood. Receptors originate from a young woman with Graves' hyperthyroidism that later progressed to Graves' ophthalmopathy.

This clonotype was recorded at least ten times. The gene calls are TRBV11-2 and TRBJ1-1, with no clear D. The V end lost 5 bases, the J end lost 5 bases, and 18 bases lay between the germline ends. The germline gives CDR1 SGHAT, CDR2 FQNNGV. This CDR3 region has 15 residues. The CDR3 DNA follows: TGTGCCAGCAGCCACTGGACGCGCCTAGAGACTGAAGCTTTCTTT. This encodes CASSHWTRLETEAFF.

This clonotype was counted ten times or more. J is TRBJ2-1 and V is TRBV27; 10 bases line up with TRBD1. J lost 6 bases, V lost 5 bases, and 7 bases had no gene match. The CDR3 runs to 15 residues. The germline CDR1 and CDR2 sequences are MNHEY and SMNVEV (reference sequence). For the CDR3, the DNA is TGTGCCAGCAGTATGACAGGGGGCTTTCGCAATGAGCAGTTCTTC. It encodes CASSMTGGFRNEQFF.

This clonotype was observed many times. This chain joins TRBV7-9 and TRBJ2-3; 7 nucleotides line up with TRBD2. The CDR3 contains 15 residues. Germline V gives CDR1 SEHNR, CDR2 FQNEAQ (reference sequence). The V and J ends lost 0 bases and 4 bases, in that order; junction bases with no gene match: 4. The DNA of the CDR3 is TGTGCCAGCAGCTTAGCGGCGGGAGTATCAGATACGCAGTATTTT. This translates into CASSLAAGVSDTQYF.

This clonotype came up many times. V gene TRBV3-1 combines with J gene TRBJ1-6; the match to TRBD1 covers 10 bases. This CDR3 is built from 14 residues. CDR1 is LGHDT and CDR2 is YNNKEL in the germline V gene (reference sequence). Trimming took 8 bases from V and 4 from J; bases not matched to a gene: 2. CDR3 sequence: CASGDRGYNSPLHF. CDR3 in DNA: TGTGCCAGCGGGGACAGGGGATATAATTCACCCCTCCACTTT. Full variable domain (outside the CDR3, taken from reference TRBV3-1 and TRBJ1-6): DTAVSQTPKYLVTQMGNDKSIKCEQNLGHDTMYWYKQDSKKFLKIMFSYNNKELIINETVPNRFSPKSPDKAHLNLHINSLELGDSAVYFCASGDRGYNSPLHFGNGTRLTVT.

This clonotype was counted ten times or more. The rearrangement joins TRBV28 to TRBJ2-7; D call uncertain. V was clipped by 6 bases and J by 1 base, with 10 bases between them. The CDR3 is 13 amino acids. In germline, CDR1 is MDHEN, CDR2 SYDVKM. The CDR3 coding sequence is TGTGCCAGCAGCGCCGGGTTATCCTACGAGCAGTACTTC. It codes for CASSAGLSYEQYF.

In its sample, this clonotype was seen many times. The rearrangement links TRBV10-3 to TRBJ1-2, with TRBD1 as a possible D gene (5 bases). This CDR3 region has 16 residues. Trimming took 3 bases from V and 4 from J, leaving 18 bases between them. The germline CDR1 and CDR2 sequences are ENHRY and SYGVKD. Here the CDR3 reads CAISEMGGEVTYGYTF. CDR3 in DNA: TGTGCCATCAGTGAAATGGGAGGGGAGGTAACCTATGGCTACACCTTC.

This chain uses TRBV6-1 with TRBJ2-1, with 7 bases fitting TRBD1. Germline CDR1 reads MNHNS; CDR2 reads SASEGT. This CDR3 is built from 13 residues. V was clipped by 6 bases and J by 6 bases; unmatched bases: 5. The CDR3 region is CASSVQGSNEQFF. DNA for the CDR3: TGTGCCAGCAGCGTACAGGGGTCCAATGAGCAGTTCTTC.

This clonotype was counted many times. This chain uses TRBV28 with TRBJ2-5; 8 bases match TRBD1. The CDR3 contains 15 residues. The germline V gene encodes CDR1 MDHEN and CDR2 SYDVKM. Trimming took 6 bases from V and 5 from J; bases not matched to a gene: 11. The CDR3 sequence: CASRRQGISRETQYF. Here the CDR3 DNA reads TGTGCCAGCAGGCGACAGGGGATATCGCGGGAGACCCAGTACTTC.

This clonotype was recorded at least ten times. The chain recombines TRBV24-1 with TRBJ2-7; D ambiguous. Germline V gene sequence: CDR1 KGHDR, CDR2 SFDVKD. CDR3 length: 16 amino acids. Trimming left V 2 bases short and J 5 bases short, with 18 bases between. Here the CDR3 reads CATSDSGRHGRDEQYF. DNA of the CDR3: TGTGCCACCAGTGATTCGGGCCGACATGGTAGGGACGAGCAGTACTTC.

This clonotype was found many times. This chain uses TRBV28 with TRBJ2-5, with D possibly TRBD1 on 5 matching bases. The CDR3 runs to 13 residues. The V and J ends lost 6 bases and 5 bases respectively, with 13 bases between them. The germline V gene has CDR1 MDHEN and CDR2 SYDVKM. The CDR3 DNA sequence: TGTGCCAGCAGCGGCATGGGGCCCGAGACCCAGTACTTC. It yields the protein CASSGMGPETQYF.